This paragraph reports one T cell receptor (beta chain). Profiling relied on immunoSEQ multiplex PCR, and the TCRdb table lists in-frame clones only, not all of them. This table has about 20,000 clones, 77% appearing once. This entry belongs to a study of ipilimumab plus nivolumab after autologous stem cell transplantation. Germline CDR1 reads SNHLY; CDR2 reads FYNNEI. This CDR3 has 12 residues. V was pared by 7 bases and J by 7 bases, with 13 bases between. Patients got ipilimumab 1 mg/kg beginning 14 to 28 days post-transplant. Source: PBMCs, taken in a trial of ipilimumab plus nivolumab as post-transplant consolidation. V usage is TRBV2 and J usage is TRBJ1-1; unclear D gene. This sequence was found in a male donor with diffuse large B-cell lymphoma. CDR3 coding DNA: TGTGCCAGCAAAATCGCAGGCCTTGAAGCTTTCTTT. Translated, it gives CASKIAGLEAFF.